This section outlines one T cell receptor beta chain sequence together with its context. This entry comes from a study of shared clonotypes between healthy human individuals. Germline CDR1 reads SGHTA; CDR2 reads FQGNSA. V lost 5 bases and J lost 7, with 15 bases in between. This CDR3 contains 14 residues. The protocol was immunoSEQ multiplex PCR, while the TCRdb copy is restricted to in-frame clones and leaves out a portion. The sample has about 1 million clones, under 80% seen once. The clonotype comes from a man aged 18 to 35 in good health. Sequenced: memory CD4+ T cells sorted from blood. Noted subset: CD45RA-negative fraction. J is TRBJ1-5 and V is TRBV7-2; perhaps TRBD1 as D (6 bases). The CDR3 region is CASSEGGGRQPQHF. In DNA form, the CDR3 reads TGTGCCAGCAGCGAGGGGGGAGGGAGGCAGCCCCAGCATTTT.